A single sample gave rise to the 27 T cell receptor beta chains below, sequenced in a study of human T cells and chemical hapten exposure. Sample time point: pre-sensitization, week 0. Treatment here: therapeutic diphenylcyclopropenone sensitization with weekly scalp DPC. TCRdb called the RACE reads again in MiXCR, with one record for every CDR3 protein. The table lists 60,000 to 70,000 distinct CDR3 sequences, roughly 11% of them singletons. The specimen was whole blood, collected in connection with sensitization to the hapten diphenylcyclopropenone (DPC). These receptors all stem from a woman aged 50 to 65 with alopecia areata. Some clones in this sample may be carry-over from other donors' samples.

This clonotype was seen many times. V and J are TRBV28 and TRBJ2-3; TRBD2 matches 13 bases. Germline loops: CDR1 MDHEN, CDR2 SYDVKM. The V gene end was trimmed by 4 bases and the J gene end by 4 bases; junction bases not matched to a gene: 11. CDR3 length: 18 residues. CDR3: CASSWERLAGGVADTQYF. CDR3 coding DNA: TGTGCCAGCAGTTGGGAGCGACTAGCGGGAGGAGTGGCAGATACGCAGTATTTT.

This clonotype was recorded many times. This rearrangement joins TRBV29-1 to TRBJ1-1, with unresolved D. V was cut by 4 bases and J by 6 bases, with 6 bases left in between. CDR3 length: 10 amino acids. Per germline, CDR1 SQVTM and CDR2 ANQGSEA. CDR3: CSVAGPEAFF. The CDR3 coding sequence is TGCAGCGTTGCCGGGCCTGAAGCTTTCTTT.

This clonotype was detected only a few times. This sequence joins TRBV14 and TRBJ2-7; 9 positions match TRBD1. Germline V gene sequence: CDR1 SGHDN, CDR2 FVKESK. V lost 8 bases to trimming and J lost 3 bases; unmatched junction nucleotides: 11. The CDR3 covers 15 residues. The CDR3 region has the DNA TGTGCCAGCTCCCCATATCGACAGGGGGACTACGAGCAGTACTTC. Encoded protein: CASSPYRQGDYEQYF.

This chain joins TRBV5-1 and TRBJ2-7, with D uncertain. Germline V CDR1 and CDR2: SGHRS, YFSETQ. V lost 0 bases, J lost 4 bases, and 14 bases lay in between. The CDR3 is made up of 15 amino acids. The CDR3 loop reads CASSLVSGPEYEQYF. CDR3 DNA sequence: TGCGCCAGCAGCTTGGTGTCAGGTCCCGAATACGAGCAGTACTTC.

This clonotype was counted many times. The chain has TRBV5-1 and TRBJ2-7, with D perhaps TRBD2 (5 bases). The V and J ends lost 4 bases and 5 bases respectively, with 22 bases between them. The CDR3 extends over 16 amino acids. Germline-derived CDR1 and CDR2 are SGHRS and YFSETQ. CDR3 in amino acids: CASSRLGLRGGDEQYF. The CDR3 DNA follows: TGCGCCAGCAGCCGGCTCGGACTCCGCGGCGGAGACGAGCAGTACTTC.

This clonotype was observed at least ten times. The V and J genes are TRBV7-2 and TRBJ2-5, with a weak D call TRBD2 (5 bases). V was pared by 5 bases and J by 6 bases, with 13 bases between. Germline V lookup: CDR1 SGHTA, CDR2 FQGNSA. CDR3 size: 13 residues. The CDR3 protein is CASSPGWEKTQYF. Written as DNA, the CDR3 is TGTGCCAGCAGCCCCGGATGGGAGAAGACCCAGTACTTC.

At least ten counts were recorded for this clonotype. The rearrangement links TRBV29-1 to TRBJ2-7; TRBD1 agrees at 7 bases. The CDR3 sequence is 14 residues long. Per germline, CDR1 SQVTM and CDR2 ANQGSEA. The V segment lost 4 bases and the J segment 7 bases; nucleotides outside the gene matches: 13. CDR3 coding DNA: TGCAGCGTTGTCACCCGGGACAGTCCGGGGGAGCAGTACTTC. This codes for CSVVTRDSPGEQYF.

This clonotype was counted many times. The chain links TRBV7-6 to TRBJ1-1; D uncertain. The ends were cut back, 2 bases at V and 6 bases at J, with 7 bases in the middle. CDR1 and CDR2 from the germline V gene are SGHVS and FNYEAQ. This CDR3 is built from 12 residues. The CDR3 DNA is TGTGCCAGCAGCTTACTCGCGGCTGAAGCTTTCTTT. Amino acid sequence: CASSLLAAEAFF.

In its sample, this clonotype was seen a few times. CDR3 residues: CASTQTGGLTEAFF. CDR3 sequence (DNA): TGTGCCAGCACCCAGACAGGGGGTCTCACTGAAGCTTTCTTT. This rearrangement joins TRBV27 to TRBJ1-1; 9 nucleotides agree with TRBD1. CDR3 size: 14 residues. The V gene end was trimmed by 7 bases and the J gene end by 4 bases; junction bases not matched to a gene: 7. Per germline, CDR1 MNHEY and CDR2 SMNVEV (reference sequence).

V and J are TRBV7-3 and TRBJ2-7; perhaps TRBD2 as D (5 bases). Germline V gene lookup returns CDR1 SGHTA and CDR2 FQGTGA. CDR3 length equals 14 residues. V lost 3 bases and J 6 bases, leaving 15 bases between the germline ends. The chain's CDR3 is CASSFNSLGGEQYF. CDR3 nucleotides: TGTGCCAGCAGCTTCAATAGTCTAGGAGGCGAGCAGTACTTC.

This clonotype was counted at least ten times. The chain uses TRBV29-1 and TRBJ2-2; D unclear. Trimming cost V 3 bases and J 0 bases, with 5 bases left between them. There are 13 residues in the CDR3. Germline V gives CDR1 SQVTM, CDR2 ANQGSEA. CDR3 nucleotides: TGCAGCGTTGATGTTCCGAACACCGGGGAGCTGTTTTTT. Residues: CSVDVPNTGELFF.

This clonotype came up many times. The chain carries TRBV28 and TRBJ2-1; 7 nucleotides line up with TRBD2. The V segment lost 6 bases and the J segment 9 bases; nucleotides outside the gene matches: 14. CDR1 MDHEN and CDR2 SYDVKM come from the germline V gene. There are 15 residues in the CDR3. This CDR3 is CASSSRLAVGSEQFF. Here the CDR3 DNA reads TGTGCCAGCAGCTCCCGCCTAGCGGTTGGGAGTGAGCAGTTCTTC.

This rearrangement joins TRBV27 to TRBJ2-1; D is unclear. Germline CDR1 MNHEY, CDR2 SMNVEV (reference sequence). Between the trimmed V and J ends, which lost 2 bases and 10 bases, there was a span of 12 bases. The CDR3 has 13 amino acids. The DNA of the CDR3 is TGTGCCAGCAGTTTAGGGCAAACCGGGGAGCAGTTCTTC. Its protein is CASSLGQTGEQFF.

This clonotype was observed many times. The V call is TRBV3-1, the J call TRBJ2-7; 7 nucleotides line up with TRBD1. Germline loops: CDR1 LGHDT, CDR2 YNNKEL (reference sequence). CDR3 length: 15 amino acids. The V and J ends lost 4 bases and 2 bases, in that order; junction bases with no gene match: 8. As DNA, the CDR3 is TGTGCCAGCAGCCCTGACTTCGGGACAGCCTACGAGCAGTACTTC. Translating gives CASSPDFGTAYEQYF.

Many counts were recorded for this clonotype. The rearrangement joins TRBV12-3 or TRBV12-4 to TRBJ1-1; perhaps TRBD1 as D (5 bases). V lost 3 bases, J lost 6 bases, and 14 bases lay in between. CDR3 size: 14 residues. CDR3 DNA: TGTGCCAGCAGTTTGAGTAGGGGAGGCGCTGAAGCTTTCTTT. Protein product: CASSLSRGGAEAFF.

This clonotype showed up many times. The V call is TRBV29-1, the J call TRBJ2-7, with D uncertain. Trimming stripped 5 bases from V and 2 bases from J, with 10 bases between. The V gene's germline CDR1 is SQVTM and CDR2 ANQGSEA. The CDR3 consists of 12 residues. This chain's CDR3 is CSVRAGAYEQYF. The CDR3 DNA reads TGCAGCGTTCGGGCAGGAGCCTACGAGCAGTACTTC.

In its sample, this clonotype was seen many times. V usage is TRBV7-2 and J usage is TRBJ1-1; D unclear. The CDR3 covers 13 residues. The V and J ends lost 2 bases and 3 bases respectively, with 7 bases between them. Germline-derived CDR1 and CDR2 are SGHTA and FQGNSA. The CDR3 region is CASSLIADTEAFF. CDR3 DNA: TGTGCCAGCAGCTTAATCGCCGACACTGAAGCTTTCTTT.

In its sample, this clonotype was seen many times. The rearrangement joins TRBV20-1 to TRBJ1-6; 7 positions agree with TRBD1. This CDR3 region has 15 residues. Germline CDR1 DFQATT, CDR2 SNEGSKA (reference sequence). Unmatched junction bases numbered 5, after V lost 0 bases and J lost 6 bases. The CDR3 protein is CSARETGKSNSPLHF. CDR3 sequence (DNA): TGCAGTGCTAGAGAGACAGGGAAATCTAATTCACCCCTCCACTTT.

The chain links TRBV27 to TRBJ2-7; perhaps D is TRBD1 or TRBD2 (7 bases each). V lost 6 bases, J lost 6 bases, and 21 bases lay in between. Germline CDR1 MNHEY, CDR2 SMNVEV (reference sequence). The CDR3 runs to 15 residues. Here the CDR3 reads CASSLGRGPAAEQYF. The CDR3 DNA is TGTGCCAGCAGCCTAGGGAGGGGGCCCGCTGCCGAGCAGTACTTC.

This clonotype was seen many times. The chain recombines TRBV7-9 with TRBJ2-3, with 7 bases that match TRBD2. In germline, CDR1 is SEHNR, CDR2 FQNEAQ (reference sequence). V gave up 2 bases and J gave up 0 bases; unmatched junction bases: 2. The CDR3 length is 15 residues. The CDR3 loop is CASSLLAASTDTQYF. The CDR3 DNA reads TGTGCCAGCAGCTTACTAGCGGCTAGCACAGATACGCAGTATTTT.

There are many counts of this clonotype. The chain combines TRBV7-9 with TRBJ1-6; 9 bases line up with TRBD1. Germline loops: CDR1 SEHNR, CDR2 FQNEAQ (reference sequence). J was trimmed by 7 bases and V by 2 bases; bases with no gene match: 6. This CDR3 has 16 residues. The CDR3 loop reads CASSLPTGTGNSPLHF. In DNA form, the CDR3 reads TGTGCCAGCAGCTTACCGACCGGGACAGGGAATTCACCCCTCCACTTT. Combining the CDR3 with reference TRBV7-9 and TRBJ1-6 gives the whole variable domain DTGVSQNPRHKITKRGQNVTFRCDPISEHNRLYWYRQTLGQGPEFLTYFQNEAQLEKSRLLSDRFSAERPKGSFSTLEIQRTEQGDSAMYLCASSLPTGTGNSPLHFGNGTRLTVT.

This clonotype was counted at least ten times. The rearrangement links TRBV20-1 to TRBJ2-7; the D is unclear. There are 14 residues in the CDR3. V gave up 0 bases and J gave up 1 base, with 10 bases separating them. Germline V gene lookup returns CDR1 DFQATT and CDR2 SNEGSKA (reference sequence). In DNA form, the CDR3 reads TGCAGTGCTAGAGAACAGTCCAGGTCCTACGAGCAGTACTTC. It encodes CSAREQSRSYEQYF.

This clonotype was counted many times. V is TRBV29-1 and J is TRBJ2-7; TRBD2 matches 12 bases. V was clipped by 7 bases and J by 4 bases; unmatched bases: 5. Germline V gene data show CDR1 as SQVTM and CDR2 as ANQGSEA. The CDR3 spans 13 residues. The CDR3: CSASGLAGYEQYF. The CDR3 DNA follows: TGCAGCGCCTCAGGACTAGCGGGGTACGAGCAGTACTTC.

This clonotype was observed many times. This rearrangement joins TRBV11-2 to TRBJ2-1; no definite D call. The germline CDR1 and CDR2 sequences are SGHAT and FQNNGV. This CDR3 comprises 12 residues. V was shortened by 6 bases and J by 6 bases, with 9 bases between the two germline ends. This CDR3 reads CASSATGNEQFF. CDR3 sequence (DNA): TGTGCCAGCAGTGCCACGGGCAATGAGCAGTTCTTC. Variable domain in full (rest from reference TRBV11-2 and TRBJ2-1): EAGVAQSPRYKIIEKRQSVAFWCNPISGHATLYWYQQILGQGPKLLIQFQNNGVVDDSQLPKDRFSAERLKGVDSTLKIQPAKLEDSAVYLCASSATGNEQFFGPGTRLTVL.

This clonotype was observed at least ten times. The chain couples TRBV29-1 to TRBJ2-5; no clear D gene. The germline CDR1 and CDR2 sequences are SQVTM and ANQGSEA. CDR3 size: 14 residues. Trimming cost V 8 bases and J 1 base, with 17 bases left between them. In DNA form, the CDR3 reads TGCAGCTTCCCCCCCCATGCGAGCCAAGAGACCCAGTACTTC. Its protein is CSFPPHASQETQYF.

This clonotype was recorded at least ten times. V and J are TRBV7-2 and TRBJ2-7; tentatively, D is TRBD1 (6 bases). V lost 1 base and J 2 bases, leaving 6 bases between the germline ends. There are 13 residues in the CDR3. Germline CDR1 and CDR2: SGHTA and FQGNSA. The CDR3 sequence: CASSLGGPYEQYF. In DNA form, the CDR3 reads TGTGCCAGCAGCTTAGGGGGGCCCTACGAGCAGTACTTC.

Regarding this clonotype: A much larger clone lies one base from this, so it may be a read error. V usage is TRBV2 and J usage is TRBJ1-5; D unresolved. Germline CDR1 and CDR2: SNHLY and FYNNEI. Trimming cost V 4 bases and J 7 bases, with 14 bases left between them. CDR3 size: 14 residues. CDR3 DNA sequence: TGTGCCAGCAGTGTATATTCTTCTTACCAGCCCCAGCATTTT. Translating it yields CASSVYSSYQPQHF. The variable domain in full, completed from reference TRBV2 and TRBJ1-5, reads EPEVTQTPSHQVTQMGQEVILRCVPISNHLYFYWYRQILGQKVEFLVSFYNNEISEKSEIFDDQFSVERPDGSNFTLKIRSTKLEDSAMYFCASSVYSSYQPQHFGDGTRLSIL.